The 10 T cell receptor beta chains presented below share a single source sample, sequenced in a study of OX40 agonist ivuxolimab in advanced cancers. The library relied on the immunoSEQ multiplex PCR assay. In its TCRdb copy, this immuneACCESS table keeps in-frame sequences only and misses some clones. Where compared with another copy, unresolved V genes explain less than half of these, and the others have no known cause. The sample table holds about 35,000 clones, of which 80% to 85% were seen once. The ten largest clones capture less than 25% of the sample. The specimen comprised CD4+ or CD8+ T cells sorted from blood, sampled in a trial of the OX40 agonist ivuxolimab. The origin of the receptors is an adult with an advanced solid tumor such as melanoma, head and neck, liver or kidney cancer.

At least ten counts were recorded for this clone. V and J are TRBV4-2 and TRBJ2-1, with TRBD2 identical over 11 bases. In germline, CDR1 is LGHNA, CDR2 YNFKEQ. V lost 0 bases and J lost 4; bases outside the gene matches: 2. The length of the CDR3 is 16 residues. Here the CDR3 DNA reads TGTGCCAGCAGCCAAGATACTAGCGGGGGTTACAATGAGCAGTTCTTC. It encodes CASSQDTSGGYNEQFF.

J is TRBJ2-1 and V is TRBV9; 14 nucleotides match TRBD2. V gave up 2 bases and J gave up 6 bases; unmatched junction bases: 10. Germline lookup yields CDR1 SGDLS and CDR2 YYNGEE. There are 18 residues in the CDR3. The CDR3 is CASSVPAGTSGRPNEQFF. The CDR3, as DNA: TGTGCCAGCAGCGTCCCCGCCGGGACTAGCGGGAGACCCAATGAGCAGTTCTTC.

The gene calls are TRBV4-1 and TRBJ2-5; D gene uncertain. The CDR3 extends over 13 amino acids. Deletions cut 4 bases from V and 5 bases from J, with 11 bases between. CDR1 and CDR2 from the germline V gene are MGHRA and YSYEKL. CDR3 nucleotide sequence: TGCGCCAGCAGCCTGGGATCTTCGGAGACCCAGTACTTC. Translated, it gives CASSLGSSETQYF.

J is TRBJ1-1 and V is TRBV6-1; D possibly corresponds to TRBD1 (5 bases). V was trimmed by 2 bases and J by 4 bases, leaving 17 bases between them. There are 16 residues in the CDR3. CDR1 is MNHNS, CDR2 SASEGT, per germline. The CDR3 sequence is CASSERVGESSTEAFF. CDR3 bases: TGTGCCAGCAGTGAAAGGGTGGGGGAAAGTAGCACTGAAGCTTTCTTT.

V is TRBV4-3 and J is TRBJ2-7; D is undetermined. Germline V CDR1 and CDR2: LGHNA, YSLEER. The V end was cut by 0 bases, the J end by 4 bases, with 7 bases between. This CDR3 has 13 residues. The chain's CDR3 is CASSQDKGYEQYF. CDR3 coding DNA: TGCGCCAGCAGCCAAGATAAGGGTTACGAGCAGTACTTC.

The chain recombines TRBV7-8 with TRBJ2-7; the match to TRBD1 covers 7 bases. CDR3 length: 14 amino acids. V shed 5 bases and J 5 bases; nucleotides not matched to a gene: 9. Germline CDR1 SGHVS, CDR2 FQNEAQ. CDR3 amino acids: CASSLPTGFDEQYF. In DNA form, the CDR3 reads TGTGCCAGCAGCCTACCGACAGGGTTCGACGAGCAGTACTTC.

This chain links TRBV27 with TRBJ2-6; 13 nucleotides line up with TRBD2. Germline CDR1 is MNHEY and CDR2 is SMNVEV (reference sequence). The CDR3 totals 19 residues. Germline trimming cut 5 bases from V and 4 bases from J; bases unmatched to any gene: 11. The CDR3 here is CASSLGLAGVVRGANVLTF. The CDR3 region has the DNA TGTGCCAGCAGTCTCGGACTAGCGGGGGTTGTAAGGGGGGCCAACGTCCTGACTTTC.

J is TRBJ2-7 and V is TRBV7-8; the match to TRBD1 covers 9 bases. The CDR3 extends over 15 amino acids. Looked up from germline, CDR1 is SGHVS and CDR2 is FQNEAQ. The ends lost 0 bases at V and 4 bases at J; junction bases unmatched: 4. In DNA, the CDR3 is TGTGCCAGCAGCTTAGCAGGGACAGGGTGGTACGAGCAGTACTTC. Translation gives CASSLAGTGWYEQYF.

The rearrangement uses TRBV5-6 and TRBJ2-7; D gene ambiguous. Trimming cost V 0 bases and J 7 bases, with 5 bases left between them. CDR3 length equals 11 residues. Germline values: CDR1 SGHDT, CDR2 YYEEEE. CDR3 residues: CASSLADEQYF. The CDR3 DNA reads TGTGCCAGCAGCTTGGCGGATGAGCAGTACTTC.

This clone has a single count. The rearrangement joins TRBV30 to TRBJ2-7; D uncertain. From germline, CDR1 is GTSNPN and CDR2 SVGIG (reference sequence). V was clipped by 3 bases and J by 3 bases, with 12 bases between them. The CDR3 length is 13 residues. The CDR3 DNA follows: TGTGCCTGGAGGGGGATCTCTTACTACGAGCAGTACTTC. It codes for CAWRGISYYEQYF.